A selection of T cell receptor beta chains follows, all from one sample in a study of human T cells and chemical hapten exposure. Each CDR3 protein is one row after TCRdb ran MiXCR on the RACE reads. The sample shows 120,000 to 150,000 distinct CDR3 sequences, about 11% of them seen only once. This specimen consisted of whole blood, obtained in connection with sensitization to the hapten diphenylcyclopropenone (DPC). The receptors derive from a woman aged 45-60 years with alopecia areata. Some clones in this sample may be carry-over from other donors' samples. CDR3s include the opening cysteine and the closing phenylalanine or tryptophan. Fields, in order: J gene, D gene, clone size, V gene, CDR3 protein, CDR3 DNA. The D gene is left open where the match is weak. Part of the rows lack a size; the others show once, few, many or a class for expanded clones.

TRBJ2-5	TRBD2	NA	TRBV10-3	CAISDALAGRETQYF	TGTGCCATCAGTGACGCCCTAGCGGGAAGAGAGACCCAGTACTTC
TRBJ2-5	TRBD1	few	TRBV7-9	CASRPPGQVGETQYF	TGTGCCAGCAGACCTCCGGGACAGGTGGGAGAGACCCAGTACTTC
TRBJ2-1	NA	NA	TRBV28	CASSSNEQFF	TGTGCCAGCAGTTCCAATGAGCAGTTCTTC
TRBJ2-5	NA	few	TRBV3-1	CASSQDLIGTQYF	TGTGCCAGCAGCCAAGATCTCATCGGGACCCAGTACTTC
TRBJ1-4	NA	many	TRBV18	CASSPSPANEKLFF	TGTGCCAGCTCACCAAGTCCCGCTAATGAAAAACTGTTTTTT
TRBJ1-1	TRBD1	few	TRBV6-1	CASRRTGYTNTEAFF	TGTGCCAGCAGAAGGACAGGATACACGAACACTGAAGCTTTCTTT
TRBJ2-2	NA	many	TRBV20-1	CSARDPNSVRGTGELFF	TGCAGTGCTAGAGATCCGAACAGCGTTAGGGGCACCGGGGAGCTGTTTTTT
TRBJ2-1	NA	NA	TRBV7-2	CASSLTPSPSSYNEQFF	TGTGCCAGCAGCCTAACCCCTAGCCCTAGCTCCTACAATGAGCAGTTCTTC
TRBJ2-7	TRBD1	once	TRBV18	CASSQQGAYEQYF	TGTGCCAGCTCGCAACAGGGGGCCTACGAGCAGTACTTC
TRBJ2-1	TRBD2	few	TRBV30	CAWSTPSGIYNEQFF	TGTGCCTGGAGTACCCCTAGCGGGATCTACAATGAGCAGTTCTTC
TRBJ1-2	NA	few	TRBV6-5	CASRYTDRSRYAF	TGTGCCAGCAGATACACTGACAGGTCGCGGTACGCCTTC
TRBJ2-3	NA	few	TRBV27	CASSWAGRMQYF	TGTGCCAGCAGTTGGGCGGGGAGAATGCAGTATTTT
TRBJ2-1	NA	few	TRBV16	CASSQSSLPNNEQFF	TGTGCCAGCAGCCAATCGAGCCTGCCGAACAATGAGCAGTTCTTC
TRBJ1-1	NA	few	TRBV29-1	CSVRDISTEAFF	TGCAGCGTCCGGGACATCAGCACTGAAGCTTTCTTT
TRBJ1-2	NA	few	TRBV19	CASRNRVIGYGYTF	TGTGCCAGTAGAAACAGGGTTATAGGCTATGGCTACACCTTC
TRBJ2-7	TRBD1	many	TRBV3-1	CASSPGTEYEQYF	TGTGCCAGCAGCCCCGGGACAGAGTACGAGCAGTACTTC
TRBJ2-7	TRBD2	few	TRBV19	CASSPRLAAAYEQYF	TGTGCCAGTAGTCCTAGACTAGCGGCCGCCTACGAGCAGTACTTC
TRBJ1-5	NA	few	TRBV5-1	CASRPDGNQPQHF	TGCGCCAGCAGACCCGACGGCAATCAGCCCCAGCATTTT
TRBJ1-5	NA	few	TRBV7-9	CASSHNQPQHF	TGTGCCAGCAGCCATAATCAGCCCCAGCATTTT
TRBJ2-3	TRBD2	NA	TRBV10-3	CAFAGDSTDTQYF	TGTGCCTTCGCGGGGGACAGCACAGATACGCAGTATTTT
TRBJ2-1	NA	NA	TRBV30	CAWSRAYIEQFF	TGTGCCTGGAGTAGAGCCTACATAGAGCAGTTCTTC
TRBJ1-2	NA	NA	TRBV24-1	CATSDLDNRGYTF	TGTGCCACCAGTGATTTGGATAATCGGGGCTACACCTTC
TRBJ2-7	NA	few	TRBV11-1	CASSLTGAIFEQYF	TGTGCCAGCAGCTTGACTGGGGCCATCTTCGAGCAGTACTTC
TRBJ2-2	TRBD2	NA	TRBV6-2/TRBV6-3	CASSSGSYAGELFF	TGTGCCAGTTCTAGCGGGAGTTATGCCGGGGAGCTGTTTTTT
TRBJ2-2	NA	many	TRBV11-2	CASSLRAVTRELFF	TGTGCCAGCAGCTTAAGGGCCGTTACCAGGGAGCTGTTTTTT
TRBJ2-2	NA	few	TRBV7-3	CASSLTSQGQNTGELFF	TGTGCCAGCAGCTTAACGTCTCAGGGCCAGAACACCGGGGAGCTGTTTTTT
TRBJ1-4	NA	NA	TRBV28	CAVPTETNEKLFF	TGTGCCGTACCGACGGAAACTAATGAAAAACTGTTTTTT
TRBJ2-1	NA	NA	TRBV14	CASSRLGAGNNEQFF	TGTGCCAGCAGCCGCCTCGGGGCGGGCAACAATGAGCAGTTCTTC
TRBJ2-3	TRBD1	few	TRBV4-3	CASSQVGGQGLRNTDTQYF	TGCGCCAGCAGCCAAGTCGGGGGACAGGGGTTAAGGAACACAGATACGCAGTATTTT
TRBJ1-2	TRBD1	few	TRBV12-3/TRBV12-4	CASTLGGQGVLGYTF	TGTGCCAGCACCCTAGGGGGACAGGGAGTGCTCGGCTACACCTTC
TRBJ2-2	TRBD2	NA	TRBV6-5	CASVGSGANTGELFF	TGTGCCAGCGTGGGAAGCGGGGCGAACACCGGGGAGCTGTTTTTT
TRBJ1-1	NA	NA	TRBV12-3/TRBV12-4	CASSLLGMNTEAFF	TGTGCCAGCAGTTTACTGGGGATGAACACTGAAGCTTTCTTT
TRBJ1-4	TRBD1	few	TRBV7-2	CASRQGVNEKLFF	TGTGCCAGTCGACAGGGGGTTAATGAAAAACTGTTTTTT
TRBJ2-3	NA	few	TRBV19	CASSIAPRNTQYF	TGTGCCAGTAGTATCGCCCCAAGAAATACGCAGTATTTT
TRBJ2-3	TRBD1	few	TRBV5-1	CASSLDGQGEDTQYF	TGCGCCAGCAGCTTGGATGGACAGGGGGAGGATACGCAGTATTTT
TRBJ1-1	TRBD1	NA	TRBV2	CASSRQGPNTEAFF	TGTGCCAGCAGTCGACAGGGTCCGAACACTGAAGCTTTCTTT
TRBJ2-7	NA	many	TRBV28	CASSLSLPGRYEQYF	TGTGCCAGCAGTTTATCTCTTCCGGGACGGTACGAGCAGTACTTC
TRBJ1-2	NA	few	TRBV5-5	CASSLDTTFYGYTF	TGTGCCAGCAGCTTGGACACTACATTCTATGGCTACACCTTC
TRBJ2-3	NA	NA	TRBV7-9	CASSYTSTDTQYF	TGTGCCAGCAGCTATACTAGCACAGATACGCAGTATTTT
TRBJ1-1	TRBD1	many	TRBV11-2	CASSLDRQGTAFF	TGTGCCAGCAGCTTAGACCGACAGGGTACGGCTTTCTTT
TRBJ2-7	TRBD2	NA	TRBV10-3	CAISEVNSGGAREQYF	TGTGCCATCAGTGAAGTCAATAGCGGGGGGGCCCGAGAGCAGTACTTC
TRBJ2-3	NA	many	TRBV30	CAWSQGKSSTDTQYF	TGTGCCTGGAGTCAGGGGAAATCTAGCACAGATACGCAGTATTTT
TRBJ1-1	NA	NA	TRBV12-3/TRBV12-4	CASSQQGTVPNTEAFF	TGTGCCAGCAGTCAACAGGGTACGGTCCCGAACACTGAAGCTTTCTTT
TRBJ2-2	NA	NA	TRBV20-1	CSASGTARAGRPGELFF	TGCAGTGCTTCCGGGACAGCCAGAGCGGGGCGGCCCGGGGAGCTGTTTTTT
TRBJ2-2	NA	few	TRBV5-1	CASSLGTAYTGELFF	TGCGCCAGCAGCTTGGGGACTGCATACACCGGGGAGCTGTTTTTT